Listed below are T cell receptor beta chains from one sample, sequenced in a study of shared clonotypes between healthy human individuals. Repertoires were generated with immunoSEQ multiplex PCR, while TCRdb's copy carries only in-frame clones and drops some. The sample comprises approximately 2.1 million clones, approximately 93% of which are singletons, and 0.39% rests with the top ten. Sequenced: naive CD4+ T cells from PBMCs. The receptors derive from a man younger than 35 in good health. Some clones in this sample may be carry-over from other donors' samples. Each CDR3 is given with its conserved first and last residue. The D gene is left open where the match is weak. The size of a clone is reported for some rows only, either as once, few or many, or as a class for expanded clones.

d_call	clone_size	v_call	j_call	cdr3_nt	cdr3_aa
TRBD2	.	TRBV2	TRBJ2-1	TGTGCCAGCAGTGATCGGCCTAGCGGGAGATATTTCTTC	CASSDRPSGRYFF
.	.	TRBV9	TRBJ2-1	TGTGCCAGCAGCGTAGAGTCTAGGAGGTACAATGAGCAGTTCTTC	CASSVESRRYNEQFF
.	.	TRBV5-1	TRBJ1-2	TGCGCCAGCAGCCTTCAGGGATATGGCTACACCTTC	CASSLQGYGYTF
.	.	TRBV9	TRBJ2-7	TGTGCCAGCAGTGCTCAGGGTGGGCGGTACGAGCAGTACTTC	CASSAQGGRYEQYF
.	.	TRBV7-3	TRBJ2-1	TGTGCCAGCAGCTTTGTGAGGGGGGACAGAGGTGAGCAGTTCTTC	CASSFVRGDRGEQFF
.	.	TRBV5-1	TRBJ2-7	TGCGCCAGCAGCTTGGATATGGGACTTATACCCTACGAGCAGTACTTC	CASSLDMGLIPYEQYF
TRBD1	.	TRBV2	TRBJ2-3	TGTGCCAGCCCTCCCCCCGGGACAGGGAGCACAGATACGCAGTATTTT	CASPPPGTGSTDTQYF
.	few	TRBV2	TRBJ1-2	TGTGCCAGCAGTGAAGATCGGCTGTCCTATGGCTACACCTTC	CASSEDRLSYGYTF
TRBD2	.	TRBV28	TRBJ2-3	TGTGCCAGCAGGGGACTAGCGGGAGTTTCAGATACGCAGTATTTT	CASRGLAGVSDTQYF
TRBD2	.	TRBV19	TRBJ2-7	TGTGCCAGTAGTTCTCCTGGACTAGCGGGAGAACTCGAGCAGTACTTC	CASSSPGLAGELEQYF